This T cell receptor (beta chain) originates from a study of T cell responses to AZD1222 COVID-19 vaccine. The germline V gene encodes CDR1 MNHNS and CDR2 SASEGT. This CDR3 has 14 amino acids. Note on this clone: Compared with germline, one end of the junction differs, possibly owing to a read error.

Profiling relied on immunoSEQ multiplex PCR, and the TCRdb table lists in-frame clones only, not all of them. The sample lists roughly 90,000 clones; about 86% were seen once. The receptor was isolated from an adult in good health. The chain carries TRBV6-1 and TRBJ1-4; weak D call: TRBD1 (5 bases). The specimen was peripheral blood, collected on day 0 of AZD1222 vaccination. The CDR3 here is CASREGATNEKLFF. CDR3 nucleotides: TGTGCCAGCAGGGAAGGGGCAACTAATGAAAAACTGTTTTTT.